The 19 T cell receptor beta chains given below trace back to one sample, sequenced in a study of blood T cells in healthy people across ages. Primed by a sample-barcoded 5' primer and a J-beta primer mix, a second PCR proceeded for roughly 6 to 12 cycles. TCRdb re-analysed the 5' RACE reads in MiXCR, keeping a single row per CDR3 protein. Found here are 700,000 to 950,000 distinct CDR3 sequences, more than 45% of them singletons; the top ten hold roughly 22%. Sequenced input: blood. All receptors derive from a man aged 25-45 years in good health.

DNA for the CDR3: TGTGCCACCAGCAGAGACGGGGCGGACGCAGATACGCAGTATTTT. Protein sequence: CATSRDGADADTQYF. The rearrangement links TRBV15 to TRBJ2-3; either TRBD1 or TRBD2 may supply D (5 bases each). CDR3 length: 15 residues. V lost 0 bases and J lost 4, with 11 bases in between. Looked up from germline, CDR1 is LNHNV and CDR2 is YYDKDF (reference sequence).

The chain has TRBV14 and TRBJ1-4; no definite D call. The V end was cut by 1 base, the J end by 2 bases, with 8 bases between. Germline CDR1 reads SGHDN; CDR2 reads FVKESK. The CDR3 contains 15 residues. Written as DNA, the CDR3 is TGTGCCAGCAGCCAAGGAGGGTGGACTAATGAAAAACTGTTTTTT. Translated, it gives CASSQGGWTNEKLFF.

This clonotype was observed many times. A much larger clone differs from this one at a single base, so this may be a read error. The rearrangement uses TRBV15 and TRBJ2-5; no firm D call. CDR3 length: 15 amino acids. V was cut by 6 bases and J by 0 bases, with 14 bases left in between. Germline values: CDR1 LNHNV, CDR2 YYDKDF (reference sequence). CDR3 nucleotides: TGTGCCACCAGAGGTGTCGGCAGAGACCAAGAGACCCAGTACTTC. This encodes CATRGVGRDQETQYF.

This clonotype is a singleton in its sample. V is TRBV3-1 and J is TRBJ2-3; 11 bases align to TRBD2. The CDR3 is 16 residues long. CDR1 and CDR2 (germline): LGHDT, YNNKEL (reference sequence). V lost 3 bases and J lost 5; bases outside the gene matches: 7. CDR3 nucleotides: TGTGCCAGCAGCCAGTTAGCGGGGGGGCAAGGAGATACGCAGTATTTT. Translated: CASSQLAGGQGDTQYF.

V is TRBV20-1 and J is TRBJ2-7, with D possibly TRBD1 on 6 matching bases. The last part of the DNA fits TRBJ2-5 better; the J call may be wrong. The V gene's germline CDR1 is DFQATT and CDR2 SNEGSKA (reference sequence). The CDR3 is 17 amino acids. DNA of the CDR3: TGCAGTGTGATGGCGCCACAGGGTCGGCTCTTACGGGAGACCCAGTACTTC. Translated: CSVMAPQGRLLRETQYF.

This sequence joins TRBV12-3 or TRBV12-4 and TRBJ2-1; 13 nucleotides line up with TRBD2. Trimming cost V 6 bases and J 4 bases; bases outside gene matches: 3. The CDR3 is made up of 15 amino acids. The CDR3 loop reads CASRQGLAGYNEQFF. The CDR3 nucleotides read TGTGCCAGCAGGCAGGGACTAGCGGGATACAATGAGCAGTTCTTC.

V gene TRBV2 combines with J gene TRBJ1-2; TRBD1 might be the D (5 bases). The germline gives CDR1 SNHLY, CDR2 FYNNEI. Trimming pared 6 bases from V and 6 bases from J, leaving 14 bases between. CDR3 length equals 13 residues. CDR3 sequence (DNA): TGTGCCAGCAGGGAAAGGACACCTAATGGCTACACCTTC. Translated, it gives CASRERTPNGYTF.

This clonotype showed up just a few times. The V call is TRBV10-3, the J call TRBJ2-7, with D possibly TRBD2 on 5 matching bases. The CDR3 loop spans 16 amino acids. Trimming took 4 bases from V and 1 from J, leaving 17 bases between them. CDR1 and CDR2 (germline): ENHRY, SYGVKD. The CDR3 spells CAISAGTSSGSYEQYF. In DNA, the CDR3 is TGTGCCATCAGTGCCGGTACCTCTTCGGGATCCTACGAGCAGTACTTC.

This clonotype was observed a handful of times. The chain combines TRBV15 with TRBJ2-5, with 11 bases aligning to TRBD2. The V segment lost 1 base and the J segment 1 base; nucleotides outside the gene matches: 8. The CDR3 runs to 18 residues. The germline V gene has CDR1 LNHNV and CDR2 YYDKDF (reference sequence). The DNA for the CDR3 is TGTGCCACCAGCAGAGCCCTACTAGCGGGAGCGATCCAAGAGACCCAGTACTTC. The encoded protein is CATSRALLAGAIQETQYF.

The V gene is TRBV20-1, the J gene TRBJ2-3; 8 bases align to TRBD1. Trimming took 1 base from V and 9 from J; bases not matched to a gene: 3. CDR1 is DFQATT and CDR2 is SNEGSKA in the germline V gene (reference sequence). The CDR3 covers 12 residues. CDR3: CSARVTGGTQYF. Written as DNA, the CDR3 is TGCAGTGCTAGAGTCACAGGGGGAACGCAGTATTTT.

The genes are TRBV25-1 and TRBJ2-7, with D unclear. Trimming removed 11 bases from V and 0 bases from J, with 14 bases in between. This CDR3 is 13 amino acids long. CDR1 is MGHDK, CDR2 SYGVNS, per germline. This CDR3 reads CAATATFSYEQYF. Written as DNA, the CDR3 is TGTGCCGCTACAGCAACATTCTCCTACGAGCAGTACTTC.

This chain joins TRBV11-2 and TRBJ2-2; 9 nucleotides agree with TRBD2. CDR1 SGHAT and CDR2 FQNNGV come from the germline V gene. The CDR3 has 17 residues. V shed 5 bases, J shed 3 bases, and the junction held 10 bases outside the gene matches. CDR3 sequence reads: CASSSNRLADHTGELFF. The DNA for the CDR3 is TGTGCCAGCAGCAGCAACCGACTAGCGGACCACACCGGGGAGCTGTTTTTT.

The rearrangement links TRBV20-1 to TRBJ2-3, with 11 positions matching TRBD2. V lost 5 bases and J lost 5; bases outside the gene matches: 3. From germline, CDR1 is DFQATT and CDR2 SNEGSKA (reference sequence). This CDR3 comprises 13 residues. The CDR3 region is CSALLAGVDTQYF. The DNA for the CDR3 is TGCAGTGCTCTACTAGCGGGAGTAGATACGCAGTATTTT.

This clonotype was observed a handful of times. The genes are TRBV5-6 and TRBJ2-3; 7 nucleotides match TRBD2. CDR3 length: 16 residues. Germline-derived CDR1 and CDR2 are SGHDT and YYEEEE. Trimming removed 2 bases from V and 3 bases from J; junction bases left unmatched: 9. The CDR3 bases are TGTGCCAGCAGCTTCCTGACGGGAGCGGGGACAGATACGCAGTATTTT. Its protein is CASSFLTGAGTDTQYF.

This rearrangement joins TRBV20-1 to TRBJ2-1; D call uncertain. With the DNA end fitting TRBJ2-7 better, the J assignment may be wrong. The V gene's germline CDR1 is DFQATT and CDR2 SNEGSKA (reference sequence). The CDR3 sequence is 13 residues long. The CDR3 DNA is TGCAGTAGGACCCTAGAGGCCTACAATGAGCAGTACTTC. Translation gives CSRTLEAYNEQYF.

The V call is TRBV29-1, the J call TRBJ2-7, with TRBD1 as a possible D gene (6 bases). Germline assignment: CDR1 SQVTM and CDR2 ANQGSEA. The CDR3 has 11 amino acids. The V end lost 5 bases, the J end lost 3 bases, and 8 bases lay between the germline ends. The CDR3 region is CSVLTGYEQYF. The CDR3 DNA reads TGCAGCGTTTTGACAGGCTACGAGCAGTACTTC.

The chain uses TRBV6-6 and TRBJ2-7, with a possible D match to TRBD2 (6 bases). The V end was cut by 4 bases, the J end by 0 bases, with 13 bases between. The CDR3 is 15 residues long. Germline loops: CDR1 MNHNY, CDR2 SVGAGI (reference sequence). The DNA for the CDR3 is TGTGCCAGCAGTTTAAAGCGGGCAAGCTCCTACGAGCAGTACTTC. Translated: CASSLKRASSYEQYF.

The rearrangement links TRBV7-2 to TRBJ2-1; 11 bases line up with TRBD2. The CDR3 is 17 amino acids. J gave up 6 bases and V 1 base, and 8 bases lay outside the gene matches. CDR1 and CDR2 (germline): SGHTA, FQGNSA. The CDR3 nucleotides read TGTGCCAGCAGCTTAGTACTCCTAGCGGGAGGATCCAATGAGCAGTTCTTC. Its translation is CASSLVLLAGGSNEQFF. Full variable domain (remainder filled in from reference TRBV7-2 and TRBJ2-1): GAGVSQSPSNKVTEKGKDVELRCDPISGHTALYWYRQSLGQGLEFLIYFQGNSAPDKSGLPSDRFSAERTGGSVSTLTIQRTQQEDSAVYLCASSLVLLAGGSNEQFFGPGTRLTVL.

The rearrangement uses TRBV7-2 and TRBJ2-6; unclear D gene. The length of the CDR3 is 19 residues. V was trimmed by 2 bases and J by 0 bases, leaving 17 bases between them. Germline V gives CDR1 SGHTA, CDR2 FQGNSA. For the CDR3, the DNA is TGTGCCAGCAGCTTACGGGCTAGTTTTGCCAGCTCTGGGGCCAACGTCCTGACTTTC. It encodes CASSLRASFASSGANVLTF.